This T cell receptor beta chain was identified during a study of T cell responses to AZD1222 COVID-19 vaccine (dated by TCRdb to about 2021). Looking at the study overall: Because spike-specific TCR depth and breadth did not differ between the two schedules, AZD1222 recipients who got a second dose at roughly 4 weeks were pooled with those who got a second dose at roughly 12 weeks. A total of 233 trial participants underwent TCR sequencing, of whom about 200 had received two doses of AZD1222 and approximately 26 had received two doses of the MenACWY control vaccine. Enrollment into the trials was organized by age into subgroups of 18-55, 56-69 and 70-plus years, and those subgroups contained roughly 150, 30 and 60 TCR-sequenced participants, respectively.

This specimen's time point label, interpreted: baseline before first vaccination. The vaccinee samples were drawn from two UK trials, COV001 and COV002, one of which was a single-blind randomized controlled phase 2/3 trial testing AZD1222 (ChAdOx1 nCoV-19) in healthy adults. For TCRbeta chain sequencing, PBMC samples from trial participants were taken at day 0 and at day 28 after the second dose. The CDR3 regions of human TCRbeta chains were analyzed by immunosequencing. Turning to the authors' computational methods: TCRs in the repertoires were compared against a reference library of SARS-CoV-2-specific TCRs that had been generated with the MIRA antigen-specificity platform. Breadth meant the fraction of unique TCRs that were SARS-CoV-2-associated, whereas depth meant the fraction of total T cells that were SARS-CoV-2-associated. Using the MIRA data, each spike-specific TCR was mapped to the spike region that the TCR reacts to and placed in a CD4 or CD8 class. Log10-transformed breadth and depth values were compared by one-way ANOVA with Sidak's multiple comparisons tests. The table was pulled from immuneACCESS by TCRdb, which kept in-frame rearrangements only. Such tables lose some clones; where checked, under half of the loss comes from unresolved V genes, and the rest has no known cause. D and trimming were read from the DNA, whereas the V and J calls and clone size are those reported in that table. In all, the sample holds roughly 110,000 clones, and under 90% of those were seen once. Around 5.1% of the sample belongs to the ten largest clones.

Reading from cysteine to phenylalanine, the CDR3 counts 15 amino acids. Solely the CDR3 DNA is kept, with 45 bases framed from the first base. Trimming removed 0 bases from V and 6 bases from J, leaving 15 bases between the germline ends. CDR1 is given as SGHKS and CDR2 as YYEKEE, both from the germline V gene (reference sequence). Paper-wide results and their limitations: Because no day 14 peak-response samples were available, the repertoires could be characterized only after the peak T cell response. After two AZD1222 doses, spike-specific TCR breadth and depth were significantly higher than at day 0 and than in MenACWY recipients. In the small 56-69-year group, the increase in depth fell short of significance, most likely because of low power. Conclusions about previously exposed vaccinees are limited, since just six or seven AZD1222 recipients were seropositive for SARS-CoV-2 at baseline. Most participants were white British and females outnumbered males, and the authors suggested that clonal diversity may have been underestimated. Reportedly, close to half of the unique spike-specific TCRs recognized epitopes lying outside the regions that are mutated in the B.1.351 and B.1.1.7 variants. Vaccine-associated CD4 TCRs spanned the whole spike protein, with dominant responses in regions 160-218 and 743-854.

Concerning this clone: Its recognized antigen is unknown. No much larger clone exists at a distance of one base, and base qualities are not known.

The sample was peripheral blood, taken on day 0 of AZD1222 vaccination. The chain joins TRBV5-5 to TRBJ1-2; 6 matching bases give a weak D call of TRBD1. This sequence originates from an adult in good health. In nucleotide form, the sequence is TGTGCCAGCAGCTTGGGGCTGCGGGGGCCCAATGGCTACACCTTC. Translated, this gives CASSLGLRGPNGYTF.